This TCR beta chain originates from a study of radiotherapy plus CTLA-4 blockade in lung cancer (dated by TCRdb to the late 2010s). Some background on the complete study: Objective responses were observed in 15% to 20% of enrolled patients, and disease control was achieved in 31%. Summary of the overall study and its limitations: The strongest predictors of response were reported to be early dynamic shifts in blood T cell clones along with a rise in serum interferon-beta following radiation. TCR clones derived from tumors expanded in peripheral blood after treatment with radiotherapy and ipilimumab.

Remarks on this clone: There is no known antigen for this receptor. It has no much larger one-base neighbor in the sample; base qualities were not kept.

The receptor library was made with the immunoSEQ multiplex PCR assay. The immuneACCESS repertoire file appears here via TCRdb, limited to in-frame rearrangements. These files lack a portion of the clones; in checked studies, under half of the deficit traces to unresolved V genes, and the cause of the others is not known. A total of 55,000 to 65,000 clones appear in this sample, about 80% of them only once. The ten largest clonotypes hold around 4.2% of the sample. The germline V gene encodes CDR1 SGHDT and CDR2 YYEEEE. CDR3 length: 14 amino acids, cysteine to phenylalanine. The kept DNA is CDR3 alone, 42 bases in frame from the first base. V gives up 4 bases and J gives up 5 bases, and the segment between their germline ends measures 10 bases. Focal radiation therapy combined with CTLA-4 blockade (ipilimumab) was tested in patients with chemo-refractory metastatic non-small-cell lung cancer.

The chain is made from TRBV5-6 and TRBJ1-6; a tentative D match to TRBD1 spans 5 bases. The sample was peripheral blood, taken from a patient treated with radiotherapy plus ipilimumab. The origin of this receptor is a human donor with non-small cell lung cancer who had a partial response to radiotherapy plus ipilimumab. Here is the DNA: TGTGCCAGCAGCCTAGGACATCATAATTCACCCCTCCACTTT. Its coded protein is CASSLGHHNSPLHF.